The 16 T cell receptor beta chains given below trace back to one sample, sequenced in a study of blood T cell repertoires in COVID-19. Repertoires were generated with immunoSEQ multiplex PCR, while TCRdb's copy carries only in-frame clones and drops some. The table lists roughly 170,000 clones, more than 85% of them singletons. Sequencing was carried out using peripheral blood. The receptors shown here come from a man aged 35 to 55 with active or convalescent COVID-19.

This sequence joins TRBV19 and TRBJ2-2, with D unclear. V was shortened by 5 bases and J by 6 bases, with 7 bases between the two germline ends. CDR3 length: 12 residues. Looked up from germline, CDR1 is LNHDA and CDR2 is SQIVND (reference sequence). CDR3 nucleotide sequence: TGTGCCAGTAGTGTCGAGGCCGGGGAGCTGTTTTTT. It codes for CASSVEAGELFF.

This clone has a handful of counts. The chain is built from TRBV7-9 and TRBJ2-1, with D possibly being TRBD1 (5 bases). V was shortened by 5 bases and J by 10 bases, with 21 bases between the two germline ends. This CDR3 is built from 15 residues. Looked up from germline, CDR1 is SEHNR and CDR2 is FQNEAQ (reference sequence). The CDR3 region is CASSHPLSRDREQFF. CDR3 sequence (DNA): TGTGCCAGCAGCCACCCACTGAGCAGGGATCGAGAGCAGTTCTTC.

The V and J genes are TRBV18 and TRBJ1-3, with unresolved D. Trimming shortened V by 0 bases and J by 16 bases, and 16 bases separated the two germline ends. This CDR3 contains 13 residues. Germline V gene sequence: CDR1 KGHSH, CDR2 LQKENI. CDR3 sequence: CASSPPMTPSMYF. The CDR3, as DNA: TGTGCCAGCTCACCACCGATGACACCTTCGATGTATTTT.

This clone was seen only a few times. The V gene is TRBV10-1, the J gene TRBJ1-2; D is possibly TRBD1 (6 bases). Germline V gene lookup returns CDR1 WNHNN and CDR2 SYGVQD (reference sequence). CDR3 length: 15 residues. Between the trimmed V and J ends, which lost 7 bases and 3 bases, there was a span of 18 bases. The CDR3 sequence: CASIVGGPPDYGYTF. As DNA, the CDR3 is TGCGCCAGCATCGTGGGGGGGCCCCCCGACTATGGCTACACCTTC.

The CDR3 coding sequence is TGTGCCAGCTCCCCGGGGGGACAGGGAGGGATCAATCAGCCCCAGCATTTT. Its translation is CASSPGGQGGINQPQHF. The V call is TRBV18, the J call TRBJ1-5; 9 bases match TRBD1. J gave up 3 bases and V 6 bases, and 12 bases lay outside the gene matches. This CDR3 contains 17 residues. The germline V gene encodes CDR1 KGHSH and CDR2 LQKENI.

This clone showed up just a few times. DNA for the CDR3: TGTGCCACCAGCAGAGTGTCCGGGGAGAATGAAAAACTGTTTTTT. It codes for CATSRVSGENEKLFF. The chain couples TRBV15 to TRBJ1-4; D gene uncertain. Between the trimmed V and J ends, which lost 1 base and 5 bases, there was a span of 11 bases. CDR3 length equals 15 residues. CDR1 LNHNV and CDR2 YYDKDF come from the germline V gene (reference sequence).

The DNA for the CDR3 is TGCGCCAGCAGCCAAGATCTAAGTGAGCAGTACTTC. Amino acids: CASSQDLSEQYF. The gene calls are TRBV4-1 and TRBJ2-5; D not certain. The CDR3 spans 12 residues. The V gene lost 0 bases and the J gene lost 11 bases, with 10 bases spanning the gap. The germline gives CDR1 MGHRA, CDR2 YSYEKL.

This chain connects TRBV2 to TRBJ1-4; D unclear. Germline assignment: CDR1 SNHLY and CDR2 FYNNEI. Trimming cost V 1 base and J 5 bases, with 5 bases left between them. The CDR3 is 13 residues long. This CDR3 reads CASSEGENEKLFF. CDR3 coding DNA: TGTGCCAGCAGTGAAGGAGAGAATGAAAAACTGTTTTTT.

This clone was counted between two and nine times. CDR3: CASSINGRGNSPLHF. CDR3 DNA sequence: TGTGCCAGCAGTATTAACGGACGGGGGAATTCACCCCTCCACTTT. The genes are TRBV6-2 or TRBV6-3 and TRBJ1-6, with D possibly being TRBD1 (5 bases). CDR3 length: 15 residues. CDR1 MNHEY and CDR2 SVGEGT come from the germline V gene. Trimming took 5 bases from V and 7 from J, leaving 15 bases between them.

This rearrangement joins TRBV4-1 to TRBJ1-2; 8 bases fit TRBD1. The CDR3 extends over 16 amino acids. V lost 0 bases and J lost 4; bases outside the gene matches: 7. Germline lookup yields CDR1 MGHRA and CDR2 YSYEKL. CDR3 sequence: CASSQDLDRGSYGYTF. DNA for the CDR3: TGCGCCAGCAGCCAAGATTTAGACAGGGGTAGCTATGGCTACACCTTC.

This clone was found once. The chain has TRBV7-9 and TRBJ1-1; tentative D call: TRBD1 (6 bases). Germline CDR1 and CDR2: SEHNR and FQNEAQ (reference sequence). This CDR3 is 15 amino acids long. V lost 1 base, J lost 7 bases, and 16 bases lay in between. The CDR3 nucleotides read TGTGCCAGCAGCTTAGGTGCCAGGGGTACTGTTGAAGCTTTCTTT. This sequence encodes CASSLGARGTVEAFF.

This clone appeared once. This chain links TRBV2 with TRBJ1-5, with 8 bases lining up with TRBD1. The germline V gene has CDR1 SNHLY and CDR2 FYNNEI. The CDR3 sequence is 13 residues long. Trimming removed 6 bases from V and 4 bases from J; junction bases left unmatched: 2. The CDR3 DNA sequence: TGTGCCAGCAGAGGGACAGGAAATCAGCCCCAGCATTTT. It specifies CASRGTGNQPQHF.

DNA for the CDR3: TGTGCCAGCAGTTCCCCCGGTGAAAAACTGTTTTTT. It codes for CASSSPGEKLFF. The J gene is TRBJ1-4, the V gene TRBV27; the D is unclear. In germline, CDR1 is MNHEY, CDR2 SMNVEV (reference sequence). With 4 bases removed from V and 7 bases from J, the gap between germline ends came to 7 bases. CDR3 size: 12 residues.

This chain uses TRBV6-5 with TRBJ1-2; D remains unclear. Germline V gene data show CDR1 as MNHEY and CDR2 as SVGAGI. The CDR3 has 14 residues. V was clipped by 5 bases and J by 8 bases, with 18 bases between them. This CDR3 is CASSNLPSGGGYTF. Written as DNA, the CDR3 is TGTGCCAGCAGTAACTTACCCTCTGGCGGAGGCTACACCTTC.

The chain has TRBV19 and TRBJ1-1; D is unresolved. V was clipped by 7 bases and J by 7 bases, with 16 bases between them. This CDR3 has 13 amino acids. The V gene's germline CDR1 is LNHDA and CDR2 SQIVND (reference sequence). The CDR3 DNA is TGTGCCAGTAAAGTCAGTACCGCCGTTGAAGCTTTCTTT. Its protein is CASKVSTAVEAFF.

Turning to this clone: The junction departs from the called germline gene at one end, perhaps through a read error. V is TRBV20-1 and J is TRBJ1-1, with 10 positions matching TRBD1. Germline CDR1 reads DFQATT; CDR2 reads SNEGSKA (reference sequence). The CDR3 consists of 10 residues. The CDR3 spells CSTGTGAGIF. The CDR3 DNA reads as TGCAGCACCGGGACAGGGGCCGGTATCTTT.